Presented here are 32 T cell receptor beta chains from one specimen sequenced in a study of T cell repertoires in cytomegalovirus infection. The antigens these receptors bind are not known. MiXCR was run by TCRdb on the reads, yielding one entry per CDR3 protein. Of about 770,000 distinct CDR3 sequences listed, almost 30% are singletons. This specimen consisted of cultured CD8+ T cells from PBMCs, obtained from culture after CMV antigen stimulation. These receptors all stem from a human donor in good health (CMV status not recorded). Some clones in this sample may be carry-over from other donors' samples.

The chain combines TRBV9 with TRBJ1-1; possibly TRBD1 for D (5 bases). The V gene lost 4 bases and the J gene lost 4 bases, with 14 bases spanning the gap. The CDR3 is 14 amino acids. The germline gives CDR1 SGDLS, CDR2 YYNGEE. The CDR3 DNA reads TGTGCCAGCAGCCCTGGGGGGGTCCTCACTGAAGCTTTCTTT. Translating gives CASSPGGVLTEAFF.

V is TRBV5-6 and J is TRBJ1-1, with TRBD1 matching over 9 bases. The CDR3 totals 14 residues. The ends lost 1 base at V and 7 bases at J; junction bases unmatched: 5. Germline V gives CDR1 SGHDT, CDR2 YYEEEE. In DNA form, the CDR3 reads TGTGCCAGCAGCTTGCAGGACAGGGGTGTTGAAGCTTTCTTT. Protein product: CASSLQDRGVEAFF.

The table lists this clonotype with a few counts. This chain connects TRBV6-2 or TRBV6-3 to TRBJ2-1; TRBD2 matches at 8 bases. The junction had 6 bases not matched to a gene; V was cut back by 2 bases and J by 3 bases. Looked up from germline, CDR1 is MNHEY and CDR2 is SVGEGT. There are 16 residues in the CDR3. Here the CDR3 DNA reads TGTGCCAGCAGTTACACTCGGGGGGGGTTCTACAATGAGCAGTTCTTC. Translated, it gives CASSYTRGGFYNEQFF.

This clonotype was observed a handful of times. The rearrangement uses TRBV2 and TRBJ2-5; 8 bases line up with TRBD1. Trimming took 7 bases from V and 1 from J; bases not matched to a gene: 11. This CDR3 comprises 16 residues. Looked up from germline, CDR1 is SNHLY and CDR2 is FYNNEI. Written as DNA, the CDR3 is TGTGCCAGCATGCCGTGGACAGGGAGGTTCCAAGAGACCCAGTACTTC. This encodes CASMPWTGRFQETQYF.

The gene calls are TRBV11-2 and TRBJ2-7, with TRBD1 identical over 7 bases. Looked up from germline, CDR1 is SGHAT and CDR2 is FQNNGV. V lost 5 bases and J lost 2; bases outside the gene matches: 9. This CDR3 is 15 amino acids long. CDR3 sequence (DNA): TGTGCCAGCAGCGCCGGGTTCCAGGGGGCCTACGAGCAGTACGTC. Translation gives CASSAGFQGAYEQYV.

This clonotype showed up many times. This rearrangement joins TRBV27 to TRBJ2-1; D unclear. The V and J ends lost 7 bases and 5 bases respectively, with 15 bases between them. From germline, CDR1 is MNHEY and CDR2 SMNVEV (reference sequence). The CDR3 contains 14 residues. CDR3 coding DNA: TGTGCCAGCACTAAAGATATTACTAACAATGAGCAGTTCTTC. Translation: CASTKDITNNEQFF.

The chain is built from TRBV20-1 and TRBJ2-5; 7 bases are shared with TRBD1. The length of the CDR3 is 12 residues. Germline assignment: CDR1 DFQATT and CDR2 SNEGSKA (reference sequence). V trimming: 5 bases; J trimming: 4 bases; junction bases outside the gene matches: 4. CDR3 DNA: TGCAGTGCTGGCAGGGACAGAGAGACCCAGTACTTC. This translates into CSAGRDRETQYF.

The rearrangement joins TRBV10-3 to TRBJ2-1; 7 positions match TRBD1. This CDR3 region has 17 residues. J gave up 9 bases and V 6 bases, and 20 bases lay outside the gene matches. The V gene's germline CDR1 is ENHRY and CDR2 SYGVKD. Here the CDR3 DNA reads TGTGCCATCAGGGAGGCGCCCGGGACAGACCTAAAGAGTGAGCAGTTCTTC. This translates into CAIREAPGTDLKSEQFF.

The rearrangement joins TRBV10-3 to TRBJ2-2; D possibly corresponds to TRBD1 (6 bases). Looked up from germline, CDR1 is ENHRY and CDR2 is SYGVKD. V shed 11 bases and J shed 4 bases, with 11 bases lying between them. The CDR3 is 12 residues long. The chain's CDR3 is CAVLQGTGELFF. CDR3 sequence (DNA): TGTGCCGTCTTACAGGGCACCGGGGAGCTGTTTTTT.

The chain recombines TRBV27 with TRBJ1-1; 9 bases map to TRBD1. There are 18 residues in the CDR3. Germline V gives CDR1 MNHEY, CDR2 SMNVEV (reference sequence). V shed 2 bases and J 0 bases; nucleotides not matched to a gene: 10. The CDR3 DNA reads TGTGCCAGCAGTTTAGGGTATTGGACAGGGGCCATGAACACTGAAGCTTTCTTT. Encoded protein: CASSLGYWTGAMNTEAFF.

This clonotype turned up a few times. The chain employs TRBV10-3 and TRBJ2-1; D might be TRBD1 or TRBD2, each matching 5 bases. CDR1 and CDR2 (germline): ENHRY, SYGVKD. V was clipped by 6 bases and J by 4 bases, with 16 bases between them. The CDR3 consists of 15 residues. CDR3 sequence: CAIRFRDGAYNEQFF. The DNA of the CDR3 is TGTGCCATCAGATTCCGGGACGGAGCTTACAATGAGCAGTTCTTC.

This clonotype was counted at least ten times. CDR3 nucleotides: TGTGCCAGCAGCTTACCTTCGGACAGGGGAGAGACCCAGTACTTC. Translating gives CASSLPSDRGETQYF. This chain connects TRBV7-6 to TRBJ2-5; 9 bases agree with TRBD1. The junction had 5 bases not matched to a gene; V was cut back by 2 bases and J by 4 bases. This CDR3 has 15 residues. Germline values: CDR1 SGHVS, CDR2 FNYEAQ.

The chain uses TRBV4-1 and TRBJ2-1; possible D gene TRBD2, 5 bases. CDR1 is MGHRA, CDR2 YSYEKL, per germline. There are 14 residues in the CDR3. V lost 1 base and J lost 6, with 10 bases in between. CDR3 sequence: CASSQALSGNEQFF. Written as DNA, the CDR3 is TGCGCCAGCAGCCAAGCTTTGAGCGGCAATGAGCAGTTCTTC.

A few counts support this clonotype. V usage is TRBV27 and J usage is TRBJ1-1, with no clear D. The CDR3 sequence is 14 residues long. The germline CDR1 and CDR2 sequences are MNHEY and SMNVEV (reference sequence). V dropped 3 bases and J dropped 0 bases, with 8 bases sitting between them. The CDR3 region has the DNA TGTGCCAGCAGTTTTCAGGTCATGAACACTGAAGCTTTCTTT. Translating gives CASSFQVMNTEAFF.

This clonotype was found many times. The chain carries TRBV12-3 or TRBV12-4 and TRBJ2-2; D is unresolved. The CDR3 is 12 residues long. The V gene lost 5 bases and the J gene lost 8 bases, with 9 bases spanning the gap. The CDR3 spells CASSRLRGELFF. In nucleotides, the CDR3 is TGTGCCAGCAGTAGACTCCGGGGGGAGCTGTTTTTT.

The chain employs TRBV19 and TRBJ1-5, with D possibly matching TRBD1 (5 bases). Trimming took 5 bases from V and 4 from J, leaving 24 bases between them. The CDR3 has 18 residues. Looked up from germline, CDR1 is LNHDA and CDR2 is SQIVND (reference sequence). The CDR3 bases are TGTGCCAGTAGTCCACGGGACGTTCCGCGATTGTCTAATCAGCCCCAGCATTTT. It codes for CASSPRDVPRLSNQPQHF.

The chain joins TRBV12-3 or TRBV12-4 to TRBJ2-4, with 10 bases lining up with TRBD2. This CDR3 contains 22 residues. Germline trimming cut 5 bases from V and 6 bases from J; bases unmatched to any gene: 28. CDR3 sequence reads: CASSNTGVSGLAGASQINIQYF. As DNA, the CDR3 is TGTGCCAGCAGTAATACAGGGGTCTCGGGCCTAGCGGGGGCATCCCAAATAAACATTCAGTACTTC.

This clonotype was recorded a few times. V is TRBV19 and J is TRBJ2-1; 9 bases line up with TRBD2. Germline values: CDR1 LNHDA, CDR2 SQIVND (reference sequence). CDR3 length: 14 residues. V shed 6 bases and J 7 bases; nucleotides not matched to a gene: 7. CDR3 bases: TGTGCCAGTAGGGGGCTAGCGGGGATAAATGAGCAGTTCTTC. This codes for CASRGLAGINEQFF.

This clonotype was picked up many times. V and J are TRBV11-2 and TRBJ2-3; 9 bases fit TRBD2. This CDR3 is built from 15 residues. The germline V gene encodes CDR1 SGHAT and CDR2 FQNNGV. V lost 2 bases to trimming and J lost 0 bases; unmatched junction nucleotides: 0. This CDR3 reads CASSLSGGSTDTQYF. In DNA form, the CDR3 reads TGTGCCAGCAGCTTAAGCGGGGGGAGCACAGATACGCAGTATTTT.

The rearrangement uses TRBV6-2 or TRBV6-3 and TRBJ2-7; TRBD1 matches at 10 bases. The germline gives CDR1 MNHEY, CDR2 SVGEGT. The CDR3 consists of 14 residues. Germline trimming cut 4 bases from V and 6 bases from J; bases unmatched to any gene: 6. The CDR3 reads CASSWSRDRGEQYV. The CDR3 bases are TGTGCCAGCAGTTGGTCCCGGGACAGGGGCGAGCAGTACGTC.

This chain links TRBV7-9 with TRBJ1-1; weak D call: TRBD1 (6 bases). CDR3 length equals 15 residues. Germline loops: CDR1 SEHNR, CDR2 FQNEAQ (reference sequence). The ends were cut back, 4 bases at V and 0 bases at J, with 12 bases in the middle. CDR3 DNA sequence: TGTGCCAGCAGCTCGGACAGAAGCATGAACACTGAAGCTTTCTTT. Protein product: CASSSDRSMNTEAFF. The entire variable domain, with the rest obtained from reference TRBV7-9 and TRBJ1-1, is as follows: DTGVSQNPRHKITKRGQNVTFRCDPISEHNRLYWYRQTLGQGPEFLTYFQNEAQLEKSRLLSDRFSAERPKGSFSTLEIQRTEQGDSAMYLCASSSDRSMNTEAFFGQGTRLTVV.

The chain has TRBV2 and TRBJ1-6; D is uncertain. CDR3 length: 13 residues. The germline V and J ends were trimmed by 7 bases and 7 bases, with 11 bases remaining between them. Germline CDR1 and CDR2: SNHLY and FYNNEI. This CDR3 is CASISDGNSPLHF. The CDR3 region has the DNA TGTGCCAGCATTTCAGACGGGAATTCACCCCTCCACTTT.

This clonotype was found many times. V gene TRBV7-9 combines with J gene TRBJ2-3; 12 positions agree with TRBD1. V trimming: 5 bases; J trimming: 4 bases; junction bases outside the gene matches: 7. This CDR3 spans 16 amino acids. Germline lookup yields CDR1 SEHNR and CDR2 FQNEAQ (reference sequence). CDR3 region: CASSHPGQGAADTQYF. DNA of the CDR3: TGTGCCAGCAGCCATCCGGGACAGGGGGCTGCAGATACGCAGTATTTT.

The genes are TRBV7-8 and TRBJ2-5, with 10 bases fitting TRBD2. CDR1 is SGHVS, CDR2 FQNEAQ, per germline. The trim removed 3 bases at V and 4 bases at J, leaving 14 bases unmatched. This CDR3 contains 18 residues. The CDR3 region is CASSFNQRGGSGRETQYF. As DNA, the CDR3 is TGTGCCAGCAGCTTTAACCAGCGGGGGGGTTCGGGGAGAGAGACCCAGTACTTC.

The V and J genes are TRBV27 and TRBJ1-5; TRBD1 agrees at 7 bases. Unmatched junction bases numbered 10, after V lost 7 bases and J lost 4 bases. Germline V gene sequence: CDR1 MNHEY, CDR2 SMNVEV (reference sequence). The CDR3 length is 15 residues. The CDR3 DNA reads as TGTGCCAGCAACGTAGGGGGACAGCCGAATCAGCCCCAGCATTTT. This codes for CASNVGGQPNQPQHF.

The genes are TRBV5-4 and TRBJ1-2; 7 bases map to TRBD1. V shed 6 bases and J 1 base; nucleotides not matched to a gene: 6. In germline, CDR1 is SGHNT, CDR2 YYREEE (reference sequence). The CDR3 runs 14 residues. This CDR3 is CASTPGGFNYGYTF. The CDR3 nucleotides read TGTGCCAGCACCCCAGGGGGTTTTAACTATGGCTACACCTTC.

The chain combines TRBV20-1 with TRBJ2-2; unclear D gene. The CDR3 runs 17 residues. V was trimmed by 0 bases and J by 0 bases, leaving 14 bases between them. Germline loops: CDR1 DFQATT, CDR2 SNEGSKA (reference sequence). CDR3 amino acids: CSARDRAEVSNTGELFF. CDR3 DNA: TGCAGTGCTAGAGATCGGGCAGAGGTATCGAACACCGGGGAGCTGTTTTTT.

The chain is built from TRBV27 and TRBJ2-3, with D uncertain. Between the trimmed V and J ends, which lost 2 bases and 3 bases, there was a span of 6 bases. Germline CDR1 reads MNHEY; CDR2 reads SMNVEV (reference sequence). The CDR3 consists of 13 residues. The CDR3 protein is CASSLRVTDTQYF. CDR3 nucleotides: TGTGCCAGCAGTTTACGGGTTACAGATACGCAGTATTTT.

This clonotype was counted only a few times. V usage is TRBV6-5 and J usage is TRBJ2-2; D unresolved. Germline V gene sequence: CDR1 MNHEY, CDR2 SVGAGI. CDR3 length: 15 amino acids. With 2 bases removed from V and 5 bases from J, the gap between germline ends came to 12 bases. CDR3 sequence: CASSYMASWTGELFF. The CDR3 bases are TGTGCCAGCAGTTACATGGCGTCTTGGACCGGGGAGCTGTTTTTT.

This clonotype was seen many times. This sequence joins TRBV7-9 and TRBJ1-3; D not resolved. Trimming took off 2 bases at V and 3 bases at J, with 17 bases between the two ends. This CDR3 is built from 17 residues. From germline, CDR1 is SEHNR and CDR2 FQNEAQ (reference sequence). The CDR3 sequence: CASSLKLATRGGNTIYF. The CDR3 bases are TGTGCCAGCAGCTTAAAATTGGCCACCCGAGGTGGAAACACCATATATTTT.

In DNA form, the CDR3 reads TGCGCCAGCAGCCGGGACCTAGCAGGAGGTACAGATACGCAGTATTTT. Translation gives CASSRDLAGGTDTQYF. The chain couples TRBV4-3 to TRBJ2-3; D may be TRBD1 or TRBD2 (5 bases each). The CDR3 is 16 residues long. The ends were cut back, 4 bases at V and 3 bases at J, with 17 bases in the middle. Germline assignment: CDR1 LGHNA and CDR2 YSLEER.

The chain combines TRBV5-6 with TRBJ2-5, with unresolved D. The CDR3 extends over 11 amino acids. Germline V lookup: CDR1 SGHDT, CDR2 YYEEEE. V gave up 5 bases and J gave up 9 bases, with 11 bases separating them. The DNA for the CDR3 is TGTGCCAGCAGTAGCTGGCAGGCCCAGTACTTC. It yields the protein CASSSWQAQYF.